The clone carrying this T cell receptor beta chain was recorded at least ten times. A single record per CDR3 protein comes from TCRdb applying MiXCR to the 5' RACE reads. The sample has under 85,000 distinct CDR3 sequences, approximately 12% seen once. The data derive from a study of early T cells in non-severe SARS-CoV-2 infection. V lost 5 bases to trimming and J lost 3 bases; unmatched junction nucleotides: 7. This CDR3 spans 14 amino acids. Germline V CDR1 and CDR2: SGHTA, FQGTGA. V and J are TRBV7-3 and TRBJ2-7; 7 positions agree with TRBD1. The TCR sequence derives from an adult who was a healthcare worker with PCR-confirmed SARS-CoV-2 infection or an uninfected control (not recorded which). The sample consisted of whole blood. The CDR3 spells CASSPDRLGYEQYF. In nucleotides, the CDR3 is TGTGCCAGCAGCCCGGACAGGTTGGGCTACGAGCAGTACTTC.